The 18 T cell receptor beta chains listed next were all sequenced from one sample in a study of response to subunit inactivated influenza vaccine. One entry per CDR3 protein, called by TCRdb with MiXCR from the RT-PCR reads. Of approximately 680,000 distinct CDR3 sequences in the sample, around 16% were seen once. The starting material was PBMCs from blood, obtained 12 days after vaccination. Receptors originate from a man aged 50-59 years who received an inactivated influenza vaccine.

The sample holds a few counts of this clonotype. The CDR3 here is CASSSVEGGDEQFF. The CDR3 nucleotides read TGTGCCAGCAGCTCAGTAGAGGGAGGGGATGAGCAGTTCTTC. V gene TRBV11-3 combines with J gene TRBJ2-1, with TRBD2 identical over 7 bases. V lost 4 bases and J lost 8; bases outside the gene matches: 8. CDR3 length equals 14 residues. The germline CDR1 and CDR2 sequences are SGHNT and YENEEA.

The chain has TRBV5-1 and TRBJ2-1, with 10 bases identical to TRBD2. The CDR3 has 14 amino acids. The trim removed 4 bases at V and 6 bases at J, leaving 4 bases unmatched. Germline V CDR1 and CDR2: SGHRS, YFSETQ. This chain's CDR3 is CASSQLAGFNEQFF. The CDR3 nucleotides are TGCGCCAGCAGCCAACTAGCGGGGTTCAATGAGCAGTTCTTC.

The chain has TRBV6-2 or TRBV6-3 and TRBJ2-7; D not certain. The CDR3 has 14 residues. Germline values: CDR1 MNHEY, CDR2 SVGEGT. Trimming removed 0 bases from V and 2 bases from J, with 8 bases in between. CDR3 nucleotide sequence: TGTGCCAGCAGTTACTCCTTGGAACCCTACGAGCAGTACTTC. It is translated as CASSYSLEPYEQYF.

This clonotype showed up just a few times. The rearrangement links TRBV19 to TRBJ2-6; D unresolved. Germline V gene data show CDR1 as LNHDA and CDR2 as SQIVND (reference sequence). V shed 7 bases and J shed 4 bases, with 14 bases lying between them. The length of the CDR3 is 15 residues. The CDR3 loop reads CASTAQRSGANVLTF. The CDR3 bases are TGTGCCAGTACGGCCCAAAGATCCGGGGCCAACGTCCTGACTTTC.

This clonotype was seen more than once but under ten times. The rearrangement uses TRBV25-1 and TRBJ2-3; 8 nucleotides line up with TRBD2. Germline V gives CDR1 MGHDK, CDR2 SYGVNS. The CDR3 spans 16 residues. The V gene end was trimmed by 1 base and the J gene end by 3 bases; junction bases not matched to a gene: 6. The CDR3 sequence: CASSEWASGSTDTQYF. The CDR3 region has the DNA TGTGCCAGCAGTGAATGGGCTAGCGGGTCTACAGATACGCAGTATTTT. Looking up the rest from reference TRBV25-1 and TRBJ2-3 gives the full variable domain: EADIYQTPRYLVIGTGKKITLECSQTMGHDKMYWYQQDPGMELHLIHYSYGVNSTEKGDLSSESTVSRIRTEHFPLTLESARPSHTSQYLCASSEWASGSTDTQYFGPGTRLTVL.

This clonotype was counted between two and nine times. The chain combines TRBV12-3 or TRBV12-4 with TRBJ2-3; D perhaps matches TRBD2 (5 bases). CDR3 length: 14 residues. Trimming left V 6 bases short and J 6 bases short, with 16 bases between. CDR3 in amino acids: CASRDSYRPDTQYF. Here the CDR3 DNA reads TGTGCCAGCAGGGACTCTTACCGACCCGATACGCAGTATTTT.

For this clonotype: At one end, the junction sequence differs from germline, possibly due to a read error. The chain recombines TRBV20-1 with TRBJ2-1, with D maybe TRBD2 (7 bases). CDR3 length: 16 residues. Per the germline V gene, CDR1 is DFQATT and CDR2 is SNEGSKA (reference sequence). CDR3 protein: CSARDFRGGGLGEQFF. CDR3 nucleotide sequence: TGCAGTGCCAGAGATTTTAGGGGGGGGGGCCTCGGTGAGCAGTTCTTC.

The table lists this clonotype with a few counts. The chain combines TRBV4-3 with TRBJ2-7, with a tentative D call TRBD1 (6 bases). The V gene's germline CDR1 is LGHNA and CDR2 YSLEER. Trimming cost V 0 bases and J 6 bases, with 21 bases left between them. The CDR3 has 17 amino acids. The CDR3 spells CASSQDSPQGLALEQYF. The CDR3 nucleotides are TGCGCCAGCAGCCAAGATTCCCCGCAGGGGTTAGCCCTCGAGCAGTACTTC.

V gene TRBV11-2 combines with J gene TRBJ2-3; 14 positions agree with TRBD2. The ends lost 1 base at V and 3 bases at J; junction bases unmatched: 9. The CDR3 loop spans 19 amino acids. Germline CDR1 is SGHAT and CDR2 is FQNNGV. The chain's CDR3 is CASSLVPGLAGVRTDTQYF. The CDR3 bases are TGTGCCAGCAGCTTAGTTCCGGGACTAGCGGGAGTACGGACAGATACGCAGTATTTT.

This clonotype showed up many times. The chain has TRBV2 and TRBJ1-3, with D perhaps matching TRBD1 (5 bases). Germline CDR1 and CDR2: SNHLY and FYNNEI. There are 13 residues in the CDR3. V was clipped by 5 bases and J by 9 bases, with 14 bases between them. CDR3 coding DNA: TGTGCCAGCAGTAGGACACCGGAAAGCACCATATATTTT. Its translation is CASSRTPESTIYF.

The genes are TRBV5-6 and TRBJ1-1; D is undetermined. Per the germline V gene, CDR1 is SGHDT and CDR2 is YYEEEE. Deletions cut 2 bases from V and 4 bases from J, with 18 bases between. The CDR3 consists of 16 residues. The CDR3 spells CASSFPLGLRGTEAFF. The CDR3 bases are TGTGCCAGCAGCTTCCCCTTAGGGCTCCGGGGCACTGAAGCTTTCTTT.

The chain is built from TRBV27 and TRBJ1-6; 12 nucleotides line up with TRBD1. V gave up 4 bases and J gave up 7 bases; unmatched junction bases: 8. This CDR3 contains 17 residues. Looked up from germline, CDR1 is MNHEY and CDR2 is SMNVEV (reference sequence). The chain's CDR3 is CASSSPGQGARNSPLHF. CDR3 nucleotides: TGTGCCAGCAGTTCCCCGGGACAGGGGGCTCGGAATTCACCCCTCCACTTT.

This clonotype occurred many times. This chain links TRBV12-3 or TRBV12-4 with TRBJ2-2, with D possibly matching TRBD1 (5 bases). The CDR3 has 14 amino acids. Trimming stripped 6 bases from V and 3 bases from J, with 11 bases between. The CDR3 nucleotides are TGTGCCAGCAGCCGACAGCACGACACCGGGGAGCTGTTTTTT. This codes for CASSRQHDTGELFF.

This clonotype turned up a few times. The chain recombines TRBV20-1 with TRBJ2-1, with a tentative D call TRBD2 (6 bases). CDR1 is DFQATT and CDR2 is SNEGSKA in the germline V gene (reference sequence). There are 13 residues in the CDR3. V lost 5 bases, J lost 0 bases, and 8 bases lay in between. The CDR3 DNA is TGCAGTGCTGGGGACTTCTCCTACAATGAGCAGTTCTTC. Protein sequence: CSAGDFSYNEQFF.

This chain joins TRBV4-3 and TRBJ1-5; TRBD1 might be the D (5 bases). In germline, CDR1 is LGHNA, CDR2 YSLEER. The CDR3 loop spans 13 amino acids. Between the trimmed V and J ends, which lost 8 bases and 2 bases, there was a span of 10 bases. CDR3 in amino acids: CASHQGGNQPQHF. CDR3 DNA sequence: TGCGCCAGCCACCAAGGGGGCAATCAGCCCCAGCATTTT.

The chain couples TRBV11-2 to TRBJ1-4; a possible D gene is TRBD1 (5 bases). The CDR3 is 18 amino acids. The V gene lost 0 bases and the J gene lost 0 bases, with 14 bases spanning the gap. Germline assignment: CDR1 SGHAT and CDR2 FQNNGV. The CDR3: CASSLEGAPIATNEKLFF. The CDR3 region has the DNA TGTGCCAGCAGCTTAGAAGGGGCACCAATTGCAACTAATGAAAAACTGTTTTTT.

This clonotype was detected a few times. The chain employs TRBV12-3 or TRBV12-4 and TRBJ2-4; D is perhaps TRBD2 (6 bases). CDR3 length: 14 amino acids. Trimming pared 0 bases from V and 3 bases from J, leaving 6 bases between. The CDR3 is CASSLAGGKNIQYF. The CDR3 DNA reads TGTGCCAGCAGTTTAGCGGGGGGCAAAAACATTCAGTACTTC.

The rearrangement joins TRBV7-9 to TRBJ2-1; no firm D call. CDR1 SEHNR and CDR2 FQNEAQ come from the germline V gene (reference sequence). CDR3 length equals 15 residues. With 6 bases removed from V and 8 bases from J, the gap between germline ends came to 20 bases. CDR3 residues: CASRSDANSHHEQFF. For the CDR3, the DNA is TGTGCCAGCAGATCGGACGCGAACTCCCACCATGAGCAGTTCTTC.